Listed below are T cell receptor beta chains from one sample, sequenced in a study of shared clonotypes between healthy human individuals. Data came from immunoSEQ multiplex PCR; TCRdb stores just in-frame clones and leaves some out. The repertoire holds roughly 2,000,000 clones, with 90% to 95% as singletons. The sequenced sample was naive CD8+ T cells from PBMCs. These receptors originate from a man aged 18-30 years in good health. Some clones in this sample may be carry-over from other donors' samples. CDR3s include the opening cysteine and the closing phenylalanine or tryptophan. Fields, in order: D gene, J gene, clone size, V gene, CDR3 protein, CDR3 DNA. D genes are given only for firm matches. Only some rows state a clone size, as once, few, many or a class for expanded clones.

>-|TRBJ2-7|-|TRBV6-1
CASTKTVDSPYEQYF
TGTGCCAGCACCAAGACAGTTGACTCCCCCTACGAGCAGTACTTC
>-|TRBJ2-7|-|TRBV14
CASSQVAQGLPYEQYF
TGTGCCAGCAGCCAAGTTGCACAGGGATTACCCTACGAGCAGTACTTC
>TRBD2|TRBJ2-1|-|TRBV6-5
CASNLAGAHGLQFF
TGTGCCAGCAATCTAGCGGGAGCTCATGGGCTACAGTTCTTC
>-|TRBJ2-7|-|TRBV7-9
CASSFQQRSYEQYF
TGTGCCAGCAGCTTTCAACAGCGGTCCTACGAGCAGTACTTC
>-|TRBJ2-7|-|TRBV15
CATSRDTTYEQYF
TGTGCCACCAGCAGAGACACCACCTACGAGCAGTACTTC
>TRBD1|TRBJ1-2|-|TRBV27
CASSSDRAHGYTF
TGTGCCAGCAGTTCCGACAGGGCTCATGGCTACACCTTC
>TRBD1|TRBJ2-7|-|TRBV5-1
CASSPDRGQFNEQYF
TGCGCCAGCAGCCCGGACAGGGGGCAATTCAACGAGCAGTACTTC
>-|TRBJ2-7|-|TRBV10-3
CAIRADHYEQYF
TGTGCCATCAGGGCGGACCACTACGAGCAGTACTTC
>-|TRBJ2-1|-|TRBV29-1
CSVDAYNEQFF
TGCAGCGTCGACGCCTACAATGAGCAGTTCTTC
>TRBD2|TRBJ2-3|-|TRBV13
CASSLGERGSTDTQYF
TGTGCCAGCAGCTTAGGGGAGCGGGGAAGCACAGATACGCAGTATTTT
>-|TRBJ2-7|-|TRBV4-3
CASSQGSVGYEQYF
TGCGCCAGCAGCCAGGGGTCAGTTGGCTACGAGCAGTACTTC
>-|TRBJ2-1|-|TRBV14
CASSQGFWGGKEEQFF
TGTGCCAGCAGCCAAGGCTTTTGGGGTGGTAAGGAGGAGCAGTTCTTC
>-|TRBJ1-1|-|TRBV11-2
CAGGLWGEAFF
TGTGCCGGGGGCCTCTGGGGTGAAGCTTTCTTT
>-|TRBJ2-3|-|TRBV6-5
CASRHTRWSTDTQYF
TGTGCCAGCAGGCACACTAGATGGAGCACAGATACGCAGTATTTT
>-|TRBJ2-5|-|TRBV7-3
CASSPGGQETQYF
TGTGCCAGCAGCCCCGGAGGGCAAGAGACCCAGTACTTC
>TRBD1|TRBJ2-7|-|TRBV27
CASSSVGTGFYEQYF
TGTGCCAGCAGCAGCGTCGGGACAGGGTTCTACGAGCAGTACTTC
>TRBD2|TRBJ2-7|-|TRBV29-1
CSVLGGRATSYEQYF
TGCAGCGTTCTGGGCGGGAGGGCCACATCCTACGAGCAGTACTTC
>-|TRBJ1-2|-|TRBV4-1
CASSLDGLANYGYTF
TGCGCCAGCAGCCTGGACGGGCTAGCTAACTATGGCTACACCTTC
>-|TRBJ2-3|-|TRBV28
CASSLWDPYTDTQYF
TGTGCCAGCAGTTTATGGGACCCCTACACAGATACGCAGTATTTT
>TRBD2|TRBJ2-7|-|TRBV15
CATRGTSAVEQYF
TGTGCCACCAGGGGGACTAGCGCCGTTGAGCAGTACTTC
>TRBD2|TRBJ2-3|-|TRBV7-6
CASSSLAGGGNTQYF
TGTGCCAGCAGCTCCTTAGCGGGAGGAGGGAATACGCAGTATTTT
>TRBD1|TRBJ1-5|-|TRBV4-2
CASSQEGTGSAQPQHF
TGTGCCAGCAGCCAAGAGGGGACAGGGAGCGCTCAGCCCCAGCATTTT
>TRBD2|TRBJ2-1|-|TRBV27
CASSFGGTEQFF
TGTGCCAGCAGTTTCGGGGGGACTGAGCAGTTCTTC
>-|TRBJ1-2|-|TRBV19
CASMRKNLANYGYTF
TGTGCCAGTATGCGGAAAAACTTAGCTAACTATGGCTACACCTTC
>-|TRBJ2-1|-|TRBV10-3
CAISESSVHHNEQFF
TGTGCCATCAGTGAGTCTTCAGTCCATCACAATGAGCAGTTCTTC
>-|TRBJ2-7|-|TRBV2
CASSEGDAYEQYF
TGTGCCAGCAGTGAAGGTGATGCCTACGAGCAGTACTTC
>TRBD2|TRBJ2-1|once|TRBV19
CASSISGGGYDEQFF
TGTGCCAGTAGCATCTCTGGGGGGGGATACGATGAGCAGTTCTTC
>-|TRBJ2-2|-|TRBV9
CASSVVQGLETGNTGELFF
TGTGCCAGCAGCGTAGTACAAGGACTCGAAACTGGAAACACCGGGGAGCTGTTTTTT
>TRBD1|TRBJ2-7|-|TRBV5-4
CASSVPGQGYEQYF
TGTGCCAGCAGCGTCCCGGGACAGGGGTACGAGCAGTACTTC
>-|TRBJ2-1|-|TRBV11-3
CASSPRLENEQFF
TGTGCCAGCAGCCCGCGGCTAGAGAATGAGCAGTTCTTC
>-|TRBJ2-7|once|TRBV27
CASSKVLSGVYEQYF
TGTGCCAGCAGCAAGGTCCTCTCAGGGGTTTACGAGCAGTACTTC
>TRBD1|TRBJ2-7|-|TRBV27
CASSPQGARSYEQYF
TGTGCCAGCAGTCCACAGGGGGCCCGCTCCTACGAGCAGTACTTC